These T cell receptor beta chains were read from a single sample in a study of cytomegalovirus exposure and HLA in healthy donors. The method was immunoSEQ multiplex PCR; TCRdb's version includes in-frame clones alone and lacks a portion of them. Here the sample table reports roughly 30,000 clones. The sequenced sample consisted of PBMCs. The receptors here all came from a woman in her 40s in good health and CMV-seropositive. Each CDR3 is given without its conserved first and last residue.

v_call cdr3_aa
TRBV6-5 ASSPNREETQY
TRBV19 ASSPGTLRTDTQY
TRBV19 ASRNGQGSTGELF
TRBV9 ASSTGQDTEAF
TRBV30 AWSRTGEEKLF
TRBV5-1 ASSLGDRGLTEAF
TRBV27 ASSWSTSGTPQY
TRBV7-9 ASSLVGGGTEAF
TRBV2 ASSARGWGYT
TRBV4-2 ASSQEAGAYTEAF
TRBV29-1 SGASETQY
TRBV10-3 ASLRVAGGPKAGELF
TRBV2 ASRQGVTEAF
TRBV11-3 ASSFLGEETQY
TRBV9 ASSGTGSDNSPLH
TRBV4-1 ASSYSGGEAEAF
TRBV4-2 ASSQDITSGWYEQY
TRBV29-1 SDPSGVSGNTIY
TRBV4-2 ASSQEDRSSYNEQF
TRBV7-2 ASSLEDTYGYT
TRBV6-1 ASSEGLAGRGDTQY
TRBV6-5 ASSYGGALDEQY
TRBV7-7 ASSLVGGPQETQY
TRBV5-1 ASSLAGIGTGELF
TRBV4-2 ASSQGTAGIEKLF
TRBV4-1 ASSKRTGAETQY
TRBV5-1 ASSLGGVGVSSDTQY